This TCR beta chain was observed in a study of T cell repertoires in cytomegalovirus infection. Study background: Evidence of both CMV infection and a matching HLA type came from public TCR beta signatures.

Study-level findings and limits: Based on cumulative public TCR beta family frequency, carriers of CMV plus the relevant HLA were identified. HLA-C-restricted TCR beta clonotypes specific for CMV led the ex vivo response.

TCRdb reprocessed the reads with MiXCR, giving one entry per CDR3 protein. The profile shows 150,000 to 200,000 distinct CDR3 sequences, around 14% of them singletons. The CDR3 loop spans 12 amino acids. Germline V gene sequence: CDR1 MDHEN, CDR2 SYDVKM. V lost 6 bases, J lost 9 bases, and 12 bases lay in between. This clonotype appeared many times. The antigen is undetermined. The sequenced sample was PBMCs. The V gene is TRBV28, the J gene TRBJ1-5; D not certain. This receptor was taken from a human donor in good health (CMV status not recorded). Some clones in this sample may be carry-over from other donors' samples. The CDR3 loop reads CASRPQDRPQHF. The CDR3 DNA reads TGTGCCAGCAGGCCCCAAGATCGGCCCCAGCATTTT.